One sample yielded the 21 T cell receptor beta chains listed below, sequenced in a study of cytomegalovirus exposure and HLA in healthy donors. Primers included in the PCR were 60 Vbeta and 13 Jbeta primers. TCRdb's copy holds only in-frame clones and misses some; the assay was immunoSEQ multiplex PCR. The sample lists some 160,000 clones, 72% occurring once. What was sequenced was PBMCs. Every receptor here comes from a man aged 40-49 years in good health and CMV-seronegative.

In nucleotides, the CDR3 is TGTGCCAGCAGTTACGAAGCGGGAGGTTACAATGAGCAGTTCTTC. Encoded protein: CASSYEAGGYNEQFF. V is TRBV6-5 and J is TRBJ2-1, with 9 nucleotides matching TRBD2. The V gene end was trimmed by 2 bases and the J gene end by 4 bases; junction bases not matched to a gene: 3. The CDR3 runs 15 residues. Germline CDR1 reads MNHEY; CDR2 reads SVGAGI.

The CDR3 DNA sequence: TGTGCCAGTAGTATAGGGACAGCAGAGACCCAGTACTTC. Amino acids: CASSIGTAETQYF. The chain employs TRBV19 and TRBJ2-5; D possibly corresponds to TRBD1 (6 bases). Germline V gene lookup returns CDR1 LNHDA and CDR2 SQIVND (reference sequence). This CDR3 comprises 13 residues. With 1 base removed from V and 4 bases from J, the gap between germline ends came to 7 bases. Complete variable domain (other parts from reference TRBV19 and TRBJ2-5): DGGITQSPKYLFRKEGQNVTLSCEQNLNHDAMYWYRQDPGQGLRLIYYSQIVNDFQKGDIAEGYSVSREKKESFPLTVTSAQKNPTAFYLCASSIGTAETQYFGPGTRLLVL.

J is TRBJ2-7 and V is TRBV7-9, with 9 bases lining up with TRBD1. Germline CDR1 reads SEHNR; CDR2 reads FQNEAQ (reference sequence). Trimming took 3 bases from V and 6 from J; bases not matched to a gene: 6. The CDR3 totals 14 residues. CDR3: CASSFRDRVSEQYF. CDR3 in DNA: TGTGCCAGCAGCTTTCGGGACAGGGTCTCCGAGCAGTACTTC.

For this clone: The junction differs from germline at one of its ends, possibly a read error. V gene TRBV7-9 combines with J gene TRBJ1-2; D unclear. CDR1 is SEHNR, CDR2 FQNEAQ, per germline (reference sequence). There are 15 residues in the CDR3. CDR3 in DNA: TGTGCCAGCAGCTTTGCGGCAAACTTAAACTATGGCTACCCCTTC. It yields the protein CASSFAANLNYGYPF.

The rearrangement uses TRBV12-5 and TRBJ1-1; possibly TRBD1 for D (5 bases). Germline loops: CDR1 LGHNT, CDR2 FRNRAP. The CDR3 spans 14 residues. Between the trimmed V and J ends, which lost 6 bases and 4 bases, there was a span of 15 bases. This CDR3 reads CASGKLGPGTEAFF. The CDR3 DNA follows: TGTGCTAGTGGGAAACTGGGGCCGGGCACTGAAGCTTTCTTT.

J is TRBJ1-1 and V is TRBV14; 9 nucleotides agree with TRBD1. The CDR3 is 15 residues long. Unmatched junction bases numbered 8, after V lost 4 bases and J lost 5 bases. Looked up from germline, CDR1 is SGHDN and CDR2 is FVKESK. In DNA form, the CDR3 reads TGTGCCAGCAGCCGCATACCACAGGGGGCAACTGAAGCTTTCTTT. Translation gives CASSRIPQGATEAFF.

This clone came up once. The CDR3 is CASSSRLSYEQYF. The CDR3 DNA sequence: TGCGCCAGCAGCTCCCGGTTATCCTACGAGCAGTACTTC. This rearrangement joins TRBV5-1 to TRBJ2-7; no firm D call. CDR1 is SGHRS and CDR2 is YFSETQ in the germline V gene. Trimming took 3 bases from V and 1 from J, leaving 8 bases between them. CDR3 length equals 13 residues.

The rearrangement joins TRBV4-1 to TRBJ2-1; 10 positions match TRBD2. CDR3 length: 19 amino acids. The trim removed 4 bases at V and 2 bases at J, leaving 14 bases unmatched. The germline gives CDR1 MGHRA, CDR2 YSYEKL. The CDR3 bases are TGCGCCAGCAGCCGGGGGGGAGCGGGAGGGTTTCAAACCTACAATGAGCAGTTCTTC. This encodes CASSRGGAGGFQTYNEQFF.

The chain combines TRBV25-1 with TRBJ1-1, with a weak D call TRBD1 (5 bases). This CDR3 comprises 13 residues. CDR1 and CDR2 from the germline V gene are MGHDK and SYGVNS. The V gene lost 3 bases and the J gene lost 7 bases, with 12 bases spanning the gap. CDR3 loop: CASSEGHRCEAFF. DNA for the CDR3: TGTGCCAGCAGTGAGGGGCATCGCTGTGAAGCTTTCTTT.

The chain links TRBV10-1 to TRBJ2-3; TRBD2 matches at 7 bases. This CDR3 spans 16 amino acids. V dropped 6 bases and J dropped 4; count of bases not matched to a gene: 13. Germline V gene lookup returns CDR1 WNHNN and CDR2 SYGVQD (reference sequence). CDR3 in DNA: TGCGCCAGCAGGCCGGGGGGTCCGGTCCGGGCAGATACGCAGTATTTT. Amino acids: CASRPGGPVRADTQYF.

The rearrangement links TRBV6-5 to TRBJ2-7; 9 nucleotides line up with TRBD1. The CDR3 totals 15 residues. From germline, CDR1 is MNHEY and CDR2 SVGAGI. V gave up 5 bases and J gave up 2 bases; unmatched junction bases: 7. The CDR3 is CASSKGQGQTYEQYF. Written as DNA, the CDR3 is TGTGCCAGCAGTAAGGGACAGGGACAAACCTACGAGCAGTACTTC.

The CDR3 DNA sequence: TGCAGTGCTACCAGCTCCTACGAGCAGTACTTC. Encoded protein: CSATSSYEQYF. This chain uses TRBV20-1 with TRBJ2-7; no clear D. Germline CDR1 DFQATT, CDR2 SNEGSKA (reference sequence). The CDR3 length is 11 residues. V lost 4 bases and J lost 0, with 4 bases in between.

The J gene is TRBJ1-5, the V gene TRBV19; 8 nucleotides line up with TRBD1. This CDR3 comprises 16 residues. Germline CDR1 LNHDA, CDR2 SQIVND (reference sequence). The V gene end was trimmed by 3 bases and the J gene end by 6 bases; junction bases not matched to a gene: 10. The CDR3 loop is CASSMGTTRGLQPQHF. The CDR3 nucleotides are TGTGCCAGTAGTATGGGGACGACCAGGGGGCTTCAGCCCCAGCATTTT. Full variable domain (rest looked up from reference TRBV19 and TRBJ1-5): DGGITQSPKYLFRKEGQNVTLSCEQNLNHDAMYWYRQDPGQGLRLIYYSQIVNDFQKGDIAEGYSVSREKKESFPLTVTSAQKNPTAFYLCASSMGTTRGLQPQHFGDGTRLSIL.

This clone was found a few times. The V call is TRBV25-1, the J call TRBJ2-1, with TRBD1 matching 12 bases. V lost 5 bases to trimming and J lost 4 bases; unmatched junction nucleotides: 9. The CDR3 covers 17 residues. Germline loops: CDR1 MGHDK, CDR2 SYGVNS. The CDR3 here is CASSPRGGQGAYNEQFF. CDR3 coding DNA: TGTGCCAGCAGTCCCCGTGGGGGACAGGGGGCGTACAATGAGCAGTTCTTC. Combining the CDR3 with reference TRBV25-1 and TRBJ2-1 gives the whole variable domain EADIYQTPRYLVIGTGKKITLECSQTMGHDKMYWYQQDPGMELHLIHYSYGVNSTEKGDLSSESTVSRIRTEHFPLTLESARPSHTSQYLCASSPRGGQGAYNEQFFGPGTRLTVL.

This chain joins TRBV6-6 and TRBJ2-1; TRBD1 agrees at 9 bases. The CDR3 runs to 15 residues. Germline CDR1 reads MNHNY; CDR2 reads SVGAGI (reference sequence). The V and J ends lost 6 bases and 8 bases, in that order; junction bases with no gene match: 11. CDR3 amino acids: CASSQGQGTKDEQFF. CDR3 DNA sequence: TGTGCCAGCAGCCAAGGACAGGGGACGAAAGATGAGCAGTTCTTC.

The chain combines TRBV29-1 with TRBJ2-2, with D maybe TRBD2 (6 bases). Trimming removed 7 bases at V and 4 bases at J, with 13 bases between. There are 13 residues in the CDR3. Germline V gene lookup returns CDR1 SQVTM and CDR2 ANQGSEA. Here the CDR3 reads CSAPGLSTGELFF. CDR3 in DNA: TGCAGCGCCCCGGGACTTTCCACCGGGGAGCTGTTTTTT.

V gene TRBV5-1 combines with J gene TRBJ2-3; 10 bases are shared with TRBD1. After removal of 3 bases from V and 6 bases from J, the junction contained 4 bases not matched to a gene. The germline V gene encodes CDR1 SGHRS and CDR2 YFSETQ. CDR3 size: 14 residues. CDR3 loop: CASSSGTGVDTQYF. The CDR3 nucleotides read TGCGCCAGCAGCTCCGGGACAGGGGTTGATACGCAGTATTTT.

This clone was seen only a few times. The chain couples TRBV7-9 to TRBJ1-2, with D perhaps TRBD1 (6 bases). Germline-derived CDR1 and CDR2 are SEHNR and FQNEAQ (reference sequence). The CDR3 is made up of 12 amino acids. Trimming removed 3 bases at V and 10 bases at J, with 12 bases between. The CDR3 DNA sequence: TGTGCCAGCAGCTTTTACAGGGCGGACTACACCTTC. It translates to CASSFYRADYTF.

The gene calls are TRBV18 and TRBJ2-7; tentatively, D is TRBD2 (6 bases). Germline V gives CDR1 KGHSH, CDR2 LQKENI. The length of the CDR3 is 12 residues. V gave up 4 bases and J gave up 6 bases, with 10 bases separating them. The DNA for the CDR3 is TGTGCCAGCTCACTCGGGGGACGCGAGCAGTACTTC. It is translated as CASSLGGREQYF.

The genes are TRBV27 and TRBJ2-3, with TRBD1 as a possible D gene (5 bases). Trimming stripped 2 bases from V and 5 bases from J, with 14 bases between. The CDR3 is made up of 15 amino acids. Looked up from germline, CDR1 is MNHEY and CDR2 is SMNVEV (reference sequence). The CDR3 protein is CASSLMDKGLDTQYF. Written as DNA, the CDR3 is TGTGCCAGCAGTTTAATGGACAAGGGATTAGATACGCAGTATTTT.

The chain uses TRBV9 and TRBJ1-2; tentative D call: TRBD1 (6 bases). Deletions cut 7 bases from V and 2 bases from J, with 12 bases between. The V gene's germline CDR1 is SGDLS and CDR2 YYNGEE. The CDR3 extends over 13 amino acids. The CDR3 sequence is CASRETGNYGYTF. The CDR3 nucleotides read TGTGCCAGCCGAGAAACAGGGAACTATGGCTACACCTTC.